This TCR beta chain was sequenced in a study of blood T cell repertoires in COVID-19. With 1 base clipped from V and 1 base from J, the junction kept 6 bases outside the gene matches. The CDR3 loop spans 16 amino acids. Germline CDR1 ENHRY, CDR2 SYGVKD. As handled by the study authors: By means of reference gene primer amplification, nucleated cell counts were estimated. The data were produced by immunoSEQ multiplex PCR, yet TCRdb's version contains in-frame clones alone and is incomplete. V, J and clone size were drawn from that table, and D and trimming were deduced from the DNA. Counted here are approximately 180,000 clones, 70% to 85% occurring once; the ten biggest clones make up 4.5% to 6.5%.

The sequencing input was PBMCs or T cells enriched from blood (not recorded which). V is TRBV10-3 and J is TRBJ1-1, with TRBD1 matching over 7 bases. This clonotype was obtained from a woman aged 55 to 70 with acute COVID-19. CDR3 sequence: CAISELYGTENTEAFF. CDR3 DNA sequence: TGTGCCATCAGTGAGTTATACGGGACAGAGAACACTGAAGCTTTCTTT.